What follows is one T cell receptor (beta chain) and its context. Its antigen is not identified. The ends were cut back, 5 bases at V and 3 bases at J, with 14 bases in the middle. The CDR3 contains 14 residues. CDR1 is LNHDA and CDR2 is SQIVND in the germline V gene (reference sequence). Measured with immunoSEQ multiplex PCR; TCRdb has only the in-frame clones, and not every one. The data contain approximately 160,000 clones, around 90% of them singletons. This sample was taken from a study of T cell responses to AZD1222 COVID-19 vaccine. Study findings and constraints: Of spike-specific TCRs, nearly half reportedly target regions left unmutated in variants. Across spike, vaccine-associated CD4 TCRs were found, dominant at 160-218 and 743-854.

The chain has TRBV19 and TRBJ2-7; D is possibly TRBD2 (6 bases). This clonotype was obtained from an adult in good health. The input for sequencing was peripheral blood, taken on day 0 of AZD1222 vaccination. Here the CDR3 DNA reads TGTGCCAGTAGTGAAGCGGGCCGTTACTACGAGCAGTACTTC. Amino acid sequence: CASSEAGRYYEQYF.